This TCR beta chain was documented in a study of T-cell reconstitution after alpha-beta-depleted transplantation in children. Overall study findings and caveats: It was reported that alpha-beta T cells came from several hundred expanded graft clones (about two months after transplant). From newly produced T cells came most of the T-cell counts and diversity one year after transplant. Surviving thymic progenitors and recipient T cells were the source of high TCRbeta diversity at day 60 in some patients.

This clonotype was counted between two and nine times. What it recognizes is unknown. Per germline, CDR1 ENHRY and CDR2 SYGVKD. V dropped 5 bases and J dropped 3; count of bases not matched to a gene: 3. CDR3 length: 13 residues. Using unique molecular identifiers, the investigators prepared the TCRbeta library. One entry per CDR3 protein, called by TCRdb with MiXCR from the PCR reads. Among about 210,000 distinct CDR3 sequences listed, approximately 15% were seen once. The chain uses TRBV10-3 and TRBJ1-1, with 7 bases fitting TRBD1. This clonotype was sampled from a male patient between 2 and 10 years old who had a stem cell transplant for acute lymphoblastic leukemia, so the T cells may come from the graft donor. The material was PBMCs, mostly from graft donor cells, obtained 360 days after TCRalphabeta/CD19-depleted stem cell transplant. The CDR3, as DNA: TGTGCCATCAGTACAGGGGAGGACACTGAAGCTTTCTTT. It translates to CAISTGEDTEAFF.